This TCR beta chain was recovered during a study of T cell responses to AZD1222 COVID-19 vaccine. The data were produced by immunoSEQ multiplex PCR, yet TCRdb's version contains in-frame clones alone and is incomplete. The table lists some 130,000 clones, around 84% of them singletons. With 6 bases clipped from V and 5 bases from J, the junction kept 2 bases outside the gene matches. The CDR3 has 13 residues. The germline V gene encodes CDR1 MDHEN and CDR2 SYDVKM. This chain joins TRBV28 and TRBJ2-1, with 9 bases that match TRBD1. The clonotype comes from an adult in good health. This sample comprised peripheral blood, obtained on day 0 of AZD1222 vaccination. DNA for the CDR3: TGTGCCAGCAGGAGGGACAGGGACAATGAGCAGTTCTTC. This translates into CASRRDRDNEQFF.